The T cell receptor beta chain described here comes from a study of blood T cell repertoires in COVID-19. The sample holds one count of this clone. Here immunoSEQ multiplex PCR was the method, and the copy in TCRdb shows in-frame clones only, minus some. The table has under 300,000 clones, approximately 86% seen once. The CDR3 has 11 amino acids. CDR1 and CDR2 from the germline V gene are SGHRS and YFSETQ. Trimming pared 7 bases from V and 8 bases from J, leaving 10 bases between. The sequence was collected from a woman aged 25 to 45 with acute COVID-19. V gene TRBV5-1 combines with J gene TRBJ2-1; TRBD1 might be the D (7 bases). The sequenced sample was PBMCs or T cells enriched from blood (not recorded which). The CDR3 reads CASARGDEQFF. DNA of the CDR3: TGCGCCAGCGCCAGGGGGGATGAGCAGTTCTTC.